These 23 T cell receptor beta chains were sequenced from one sample in a study of blood T cell repertoires in COVID-19. The protocol was immunoSEQ multiplex PCR, while the TCRdb copy is restricted to in-frame clones and leaves out a portion. The top ten clones hold approximately 30% of a sample with around 63,000 clones, 81% of them seen once. The sequenced sample was peripheral blood. The receptors stem from a woman aged 80 or older with active or convalescent COVID-19.

The CDR3: CASSIGTGENYGYTF. The CDR3 nucleotides are TGTGCCAGCAGCATTGGGACAGGGGAAAACTATGGCTACACCTTC. The chain is built from TRBV7-9 and TRBJ1-2; TRBD1 aligns across 10 bases. Unmatched junction bases numbered 5, after V lost 5 bases and J lost 2 bases. Germline-derived CDR1 and CDR2 are SEHNR and FQNEAQ (reference sequence). CDR3 length: 15 residues.

The genes are TRBV7-6 and TRBJ2-1; 15 bases fit TRBD2. The CDR3 extends over 18 amino acids. In germline, CDR1 is SGHVS, CDR2 FNYEAQ. J was trimmed by 3 bases and V by 1 base; bases with no gene match: 4. The CDR3 spells CASSLGWTSGGDYNEQFF. For the CDR3, the DNA is TGTGCCAGCAGCTTAGGGTGGACTAGCGGGGGGGACTACAATGAGCAGTTCTTC.

This chain uses TRBV14 with TRBJ2-2, with D maybe TRBD1 (5 bases). Germline V CDR1 and CDR2: SGHDN, FVKESK. The germline V and J ends were trimmed by 3 bases and 1 base, with 9 bases remaining between them. This CDR3 has 15 amino acids. CDR3 protein: CASSHQGRNTGELFF. CDR3 DNA sequence: TGTGCCAGCAGCCACCAGGGCAGGAACACCGGGGAGCTGTTTTTT.

This rearrangement joins TRBV7-9 to TRBJ1-4, with TRBD1 as a possible D gene (6 bases). V shed 8 bases and J shed 8 bases, with 15 bases lying between them. Germline CDR1 SEHNR, CDR2 FQNEAQ (reference sequence). The CDR3 has 13 residues. The CDR3 here is CASSTGWEEKLFF. The CDR3 DNA reads as TGTGCCAGCTCCACAGGGTGGGAAGAAAAACTGTTTTTT. The full variable domain, rest sourced from reference TRBV7-9 and TRBJ1-4, is DTGVSQNPRHKITKRGQNVTFRCDPISEHNRLYWYRQTLGQGPEFLTYFQNEAQLEKSRLLSDRFSAERPKGSFSTLEIQRTEQGDSAMYLCASSTGWEEKLFFGSGTQLSVL.

The chain couples TRBV18 to TRBJ2-7; weak D call: TRBD1 (6 bases). V dropped 8 bases and J dropped 2 bases, with 13 bases sitting between them. The CDR3 length is 13 residues. Germline V gene lookup returns CDR1 KGHSH and CDR2 LQKENI. The CDR3 sequence is CASRGQTTYEQYF. DNA of the CDR3: TGTGCCAGCCGCGGACAGACGACCTACGAGCAGTACTTC.

The rearrangement uses TRBV4-3 and TRBJ1-2; D gene uncertain. In germline, CDR1 is LGHNA, CDR2 YSLEER. Trimming left V 0 bases short and J 1 base short, with 9 bases between. The CDR3 sequence is 15 residues long. As DNA, the CDR3 is TGCGCCAGCAGCCAAGAGGCGGGCGTTAACTATGGCTACACCTTC. Its protein product is CASSQEAGVNYGYTF.

For the CDR3, the DNA is TGTGCCAGCAGCCCCCCCCCAGGGGGAAACACCATATATTTT. This codes for CASSPPPGGNTIYF. The chain joins TRBV4-2 to TRBJ1-3; a weak D match, TRBD1 (5 bases). Germline V lookup: CDR1 LGHNA, CDR2 YNFKEQ. The CDR3 covers 14 residues. V was cut by 4 bases and J by 4 bases, with 11 bases left in between.

The V call is TRBV15, the J call TRBJ2-1; D is possibly TRBD1 (5 bases). There are 14 residues in the CDR3. With 3 bases removed from V and 6 bases from J, the gap between germline ends came to 12 bases. The germline gives CDR1 LNHNV, CDR2 YYDKDF (reference sequence). CDR3 sequence reads: CATSRGQGLNEQFF. The CDR3 nucleotides read TGTGCCACCAGCAGGGGGCAAGGCCTCAATGAGCAGTTCTTC.

This clone has only a few counts. The V gene is TRBV7-8, the J gene TRBJ2-5; D call uncertain. Per germline, CDR1 SGHVS and CDR2 FQNEAQ. V lost 0 bases and J lost 1, with 6 bases in between. CDR3 length equals 14 residues. CDR3 residues: CASSLAGLQETQYF. DNA of the CDR3: TGTGCCAGCAGCTTAGCCGGTCTCCAAGAGACCCAGTACTTC.

The chain couples TRBV29-1 to TRBJ2-7, with D possibly being TRBD2 (5 bases). CDR3 length equals 11 residues. In germline, CDR1 is SQVTM, CDR2 ANQGSEA. V was trimmed by 8 bases and J by 4 bases, leaving 12 bases between them. The CDR3, as DNA: TGCAGCTTCGAGGGATTGTACGAGCAGTACTTC. This gives the protein CSFEGLYEQYF.

The V and J genes are TRBV6-6 and TRBJ1-6, with 11 bases aligning to TRBD1. The junction had 20 bases not matched to a gene; V was cut back by 6 bases and J by 7 bases. The CDR3 runs 20 residues. In germline, CDR1 is MNHNY, CDR2 SVGAGI (reference sequence). The CDR3 sequence: CASSPSPGQGGTYRNSPLHF. For the CDR3, the DNA is TGTGCCAGCAGCCCCTCCCCGGGACAGGGGGGTACTTATAGGAATTCACCCCTCCACTTT.

This sequence joins TRBV18 and TRBJ1-1; D unclear. This CDR3 comprises 14 residues. V lost 0 bases to trimming and J lost 1 base, with 6 bases between them. CDR1 KGHSH and CDR2 LQKENI come from the germline V gene. DNA for the CDR3: TGTGCCAGCTCACCACCGGCTTCGAACACTGAAGCTTTCTTT. This translates into CASSPPASNTEAFF.

The rearrangement uses TRBV6-1 and TRBJ2-7; D may be TRBD1 (5 bases). This CDR3 is built from 15 residues. The V end was cut by 3 bases, the J end by 0 bases, with 12 bases between. Germline values: CDR1 MNHNS, CDR2 SASEGT. CDR3 residues: CASSDTTVYSYEQYF. CDR3 DNA sequence: TGTGCCAGCAGTGATACGACAGTTTACTCCTACGAGCAGTACTTC.

The rearrangement joins TRBV7-2 to TRBJ1-5, with D possibly TRBD1 on 5 matching bases. The CDR3 is 15 residues long. The V gene's germline CDR1 is SGHTA and CDR2 FQGNSA. Trimming cost V 2 bases and J 0 bases, with 8 bases left between them. The CDR3, as DNA: TGTGCCAGCAGCTTATCCGGGGGTAGCAATCAGCCCCAGCATTTT. Translating gives CASSLSGGSNQPQHF.

The V gene is TRBV10-1, the J gene TRBJ2-7, with 8 bases that match TRBD1. The CDR3 runs 14 residues. Unmatched junction bases numbered 9, after V lost 6 bases and J lost 5 bases. CDR1 is WNHNN, CDR2 SYGVQD, per germline (reference sequence). This CDR3 is CASRRDRTSDEQYF. The CDR3 nucleotides read TGCGCCAGCAGGCGGGACAGGACATCTGACGAGCAGTACTTC.

The CDR3 coding sequence is TGTGCCAGCAGTTACAATCGGATCCGAGGTTGGGAAAAACTGTTTTTT. The encoded protein is CASSYNRIRGWEKLFF. The rearrangement uses TRBV6-5 and TRBJ1-4; no reliable D call. This CDR3 spans 16 amino acids. Germline-derived CDR1 and CDR2 are MNHEY and SVGAGI. Trimming shortened V by 2 bases and J by 8 bases, and 18 bases separated the two germline ends.

V and J are TRBV7-2 and TRBJ1-5; TRBD1 aligns across 9 bases. Germline-derived CDR1 and CDR2 are SGHTA and FQGNSA. The CDR3 consists of 16 residues. V trimming: 2 bases; J trimming: 4 bases; junction bases outside the gene matches: 6. The DNA for the CDR3 is TGTGCCAGCAGCTTACGGGCCGGGACAGGGAATCAGCCCCAGCATTTT. This gives the protein CASSLRAGTGNQPQHF.

The rearrangement links TRBV7-3 to TRBJ1-2, with 10 bases that match TRBD1. The V gene's germline CDR1 is SGHTA and CDR2 FQGTGA. The CDR3 loop spans 13 amino acids. V dropped 5 bases and J dropped 8; count of bases not matched to a gene: 5. The CDR3 nucleotides are TGTGCCAGCAGCCAGGGGACAGGGGAAGGCTACACCTTC. It translates to CASSQGTGEGYTF.

This chain links TRBV4-2 with TRBJ2-1; TRBD2 aligns across 9 bases. After removal of 0 bases from V and 10 bases from J, the junction contained 7 bases not matched to a gene. This CDR3 spans 15 amino acids. The germline V gene encodes CDR1 LGHNA and CDR2 YNFKEQ. Here the CDR3 DNA reads TGTGCCAGCAGCCAAGATTTGGCGGGGGGGCGAGAGCAGTTCTTC. Protein: CASSQDLAGGREQFF.

The chain employs TRBV25-1 and TRBJ2-2, with 7 bases that match TRBD1. Unmatched junction bases numbered 7, after V lost 4 bases and J lost 5 bases. The germline gives CDR1 MGHDK, CDR2 SYGVNS. The CDR3 consists of 15 residues. CDR3 bases: TGTGCCAGCAGTGTTGGGACAGCCAAGACCGGGGAGCTGTTTTTT. Its translation: CASSVGTAKTGELFF.

This rearrangement joins TRBV10-3 to TRBJ1-1; 10 positions match TRBD1. The CDR3 has 14 residues. V lost 8 bases to trimming and J lost 3 bases; unmatched junction nucleotides: 6. Per germline, CDR1 ENHRY and CDR2 SYGVKD. CDR3 bases: TGTGCCATCGACAGGGGGCTAGGGGACACTGAAGCTTTCTTT. Protein product: CAIDRGLGDTEAFF.

In its sample, this clone was seen once. The V gene is TRBV11-2, the J gene TRBJ2-5; 9 bases line up with TRBD1. CDR3 size: 15 residues. Losses at the gene ends were 2 bases for V and 5 bases for J; bases not matched to a gene: 6. Looked up from germline, CDR1 is SGHAT and CDR2 is FQNNGV. The CDR3 DNA reads as TGTGCCAGCAGCTTAAGGGACAGGGTGCGGGAGACCCAGTACTTC. It specifies CASSLRDRVRETQYF. The variable domain in full, with the rest retrieved from reference TRBV11-2 and TRBJ2-5, is EAGVAQSPRYKIIEKRQSVAFWCNPISGHATLYWYQQILGQGPKLLIQFQNNGVVDDSQLPKDRFSAERLKGVDSTLKIQPAKLEDSAVYLCASSLRDRVRETQYFGPGTRLLVL.

The chain has TRBV14 and TRBJ1-2; TRBD1 might be the D (6 bases). Germline assignment: CDR1 SGHDN and CDR2 FVKESK. The CDR3 is made up of 14 amino acids. V lost 4 bases and J 6 bases, leaving 15 bases between the germline ends. The DNA for the CDR3 is TGTGCCAGCAGCCTAAACAGGGCCAGAGATGGCTACACCTTC. Protein product: CASSLNRARDGYTF.